The clone carrying this T cell receptor beta chain was detected only a few times. Original methodology: Amplification with reference gene primers provided the estimates of nucleated cell counts. Profiled with immunoSEQ multiplex PCR; TCRdb holds only in-frame clones, not every one. That table furnishes V, J and clone size, whereas the DNA furnished D and trimming. The repertoire includes hundreds of thousands of clones, less than 85% of them detected once, and nearly 5% sits in the top ten. This sample is drawn from a study of blood T cell repertoires in COVID-19. Study summary: The origin of the acute and convalescent COVID-19 samples was the United States, Italy and Spain. From T cells, B-cell-depleted T cells, or PBMCs came the material, which was cDNA or gDNA.

The junction had 12 bases not matched to a gene; V was cut back by 0 bases and J by 2 bases. Germline assignment: CDR1 SGHDN and CDR2 FVKESK. The CDR3 loop spans 19 amino acids. The genes are TRBV14 and TRBJ1-2; 10 bases align to TRBD1. This TCR came from a woman of 80 years or more with active or convalescent COVID-19. The sample consisted of peripheral blood. CDR3 loop: CASSQEGRGWDRGNYGYTF. For the CDR3, the DNA is TGTGCCAGCAGCCAAGAAGGTAGAGGGTGGGACAGGGGAAACTATGGCTACACCTTC.